Sequencing of this T cell receptor (beta chain) was carried out in a study of regulatory T cells in long-lasting Graves disease (dated by TCRdb to the early 2020s). Notes on the research overall: Persistent Graves' disease meant more than 5 years of antithyroid drug treatment with TSH receptor autoantibodies that stayed positive. Persistent Graves' disease patients were compared with newly diagnosed Graves' disease patients by peripheral blood TCR sequencing and RNA sequencing. The study was registered as a clinical trial and conducted in China. TCR sequencing covered around 13 persistent and roughly 20 newly diagnosed Graves' disease patients, some 35 samples in total. On average, persistent Graves' disease patients in the clinical cohort had been on antithyroid drugs for around ten years.

The paper as a whole reports these results and caveats: As a limitation, the authors acknowledged that the small sample size may reduce accuracy. Only the TCR beta chain was sequenced and analyzed. Persistent Graves' disease patients showed lower TCR Shannon entropy and fewer highly expanded clones than newly diagnosed patients, suggesting clonal expansion. Only peripheral blood was studied, because thyroid tissue, the primary lesion, was inaccessible. Persistent patients shared more public clonotypes among themselves (around 2,500) than newly diagnosed patients did (roughly 920).

Libraries were made using multiplex PCR. Sequencing instrument: Illumina HiSeq 4000. TCR beta libraries were built with iRepertoire HTBI primers and Arm-PCR amplification of CDR3 regions. Before sequencing, the PCR products underwent gel purification. The paper's data handling went like this. A total of fewer than 70 TRBV and under 15 TRBJ segments were identified across samples and were used for gene usage analysis of CDR3 amino acid clonotypes. COPE and FqMerger were used to merge the filtered high-quality paired reads into contigs. BLAST was used to align contigs to IMGT TRBV, TRBD and TRBJ reference genes, with CDR3 defined following IMGT. Any clonotype with a frequency above 0.1% was classified as a highly expanded clone. Shannon entropy served as the measure of repertoire diversity, while the Gini coefficient captured V-J evenness. A clonotype was considered public if more than one individual shared it. TCRdb's own reprocessing of the public reads used fastp at Q25 and MiXCR and kept productive beta chains. Here each entry gathers all rows of one CDR3 protein and keeps the most common genes and DNA. For this entry, the V and J calls and clone size follow TCRdb and not the study's own pipeline. The sample data list about 290,000 distinct CDR3 sequences, and around 20% of these were observed just once. 56% of the sample goes to the ten largest clones.

Read against the paper, the sample's time point label means: persistent/refractory GD, antithyroid drugs over 5 years with positive TRAb. For both TCR sequencing and RNA sequencing, RNA was extracted from PBMCs in TRIzol. The diagnosis of Graves' disease was made according to American Thyroid Association guidelines. Patients for the study were recruited at an endocrinology department in Xi'an, China. Each patient gave roughly 8.4 milliliters of peripheral blood, collected in an EDTA anticoagulant tube. Ficoll Paque Plus density gradient separation was used to isolate PBMCs, and no additional T cell sorting was done. An Agilent 2100 Bioanalyzer and agarose gel were used to check RNA quality, while a NanoDrop 2000 measured RNA concentration. With regard to this clonotype: Which antigen it targets is not known. Base qualities are missing; no much larger clone stands one base away.

This specimen was peripheral blood mononuclear cells (PBMCs), taken when the disease was refractory, from a patient treated with antithyroid drugs. This sequence was found in a female donor with Graves disease.

This receptor carries the CDR3 CSGWTAEETQYF. The sequence in DNA is TGCAGTGGGTGGACAGCCGAAGAGACCCAGTACTTC. The rearranged chain carries TRBV20-1 and TRBJ2-5; TRBD1 could be the D gene, as 6 bases match. At the junction V is shortened by 7 bases and J by 3 bases, with 12 bases in between. Measured from the cysteine to the phenylalanine, the CDR3 is 12 residues long. CDR3 DNA is the only sequence kept; it has 36 bases, read in frame from the first base. The germline V gene (reference sequence) gives CDR1 as DFQATT and CDR2 as SNEGSKA.